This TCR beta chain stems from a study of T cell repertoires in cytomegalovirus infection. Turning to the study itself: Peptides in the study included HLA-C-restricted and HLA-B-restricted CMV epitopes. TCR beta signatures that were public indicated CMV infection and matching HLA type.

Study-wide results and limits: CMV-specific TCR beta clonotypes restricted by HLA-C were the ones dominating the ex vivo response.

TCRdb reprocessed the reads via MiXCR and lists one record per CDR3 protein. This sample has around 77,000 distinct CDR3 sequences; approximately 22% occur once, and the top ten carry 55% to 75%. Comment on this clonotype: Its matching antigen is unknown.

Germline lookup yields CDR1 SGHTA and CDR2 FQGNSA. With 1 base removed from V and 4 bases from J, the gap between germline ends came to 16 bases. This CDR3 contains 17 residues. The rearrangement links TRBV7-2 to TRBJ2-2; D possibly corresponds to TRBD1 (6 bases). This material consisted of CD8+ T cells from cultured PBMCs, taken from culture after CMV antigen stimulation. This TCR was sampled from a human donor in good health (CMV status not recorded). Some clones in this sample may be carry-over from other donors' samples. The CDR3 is CASSLGTGFGITGELFF. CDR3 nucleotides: TGTGCCAGCAGCTTAGGAACAGGGTTTGGGATCACCGGGGAGCTGTTTTTT. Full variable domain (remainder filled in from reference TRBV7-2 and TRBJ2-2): GAGVSQSPSNKVTEKGKDVELRCDPISGHTALYWYRQSLGQGLEFLIYFQGNSAPDKSGLPSDRFSAERTGGSVSTLTIQRTQQEDSAVYLCASSLGTGFGITGELFFGEGSRLTVL.